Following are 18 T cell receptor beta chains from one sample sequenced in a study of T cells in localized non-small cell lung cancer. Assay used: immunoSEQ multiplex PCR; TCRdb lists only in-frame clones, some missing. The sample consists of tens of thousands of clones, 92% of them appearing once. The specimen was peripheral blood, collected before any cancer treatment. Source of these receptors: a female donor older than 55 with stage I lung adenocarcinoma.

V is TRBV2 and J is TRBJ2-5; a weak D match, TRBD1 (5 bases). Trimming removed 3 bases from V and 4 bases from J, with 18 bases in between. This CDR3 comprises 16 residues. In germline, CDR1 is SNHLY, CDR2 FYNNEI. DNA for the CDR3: TGTGCCAGCAGTGATCTTAGGGGCAAGAAAGGAGAGACCCAGTACTTC. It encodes CASSDLRGKKGETQYF.

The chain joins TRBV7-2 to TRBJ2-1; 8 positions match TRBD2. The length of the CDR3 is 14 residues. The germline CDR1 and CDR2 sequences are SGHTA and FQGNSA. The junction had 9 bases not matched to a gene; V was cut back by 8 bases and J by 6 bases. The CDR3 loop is CASLYGLALNEQFF. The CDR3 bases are TGTGCCAGCCTTTACGGACTAGCCCTCAATGAGCAGTTCTTC.

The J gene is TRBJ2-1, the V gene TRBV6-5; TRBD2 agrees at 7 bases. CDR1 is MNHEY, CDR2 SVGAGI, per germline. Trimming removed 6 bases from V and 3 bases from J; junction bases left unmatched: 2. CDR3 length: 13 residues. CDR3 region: CASRSGDYNEQFF. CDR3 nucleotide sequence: TGTGCCAGCAGGAGCGGGGACTACAATGAGCAGTTCTTC.

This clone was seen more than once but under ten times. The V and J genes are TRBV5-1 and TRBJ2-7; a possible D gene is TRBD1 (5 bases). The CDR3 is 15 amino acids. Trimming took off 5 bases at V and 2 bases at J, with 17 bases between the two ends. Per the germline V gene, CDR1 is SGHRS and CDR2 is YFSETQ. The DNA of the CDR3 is TGCGCCAGCAGTCCGCTCCAGGGAAGGGCCTACGAGCAGTACTTC. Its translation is CASSPLQGRAYEQYF.

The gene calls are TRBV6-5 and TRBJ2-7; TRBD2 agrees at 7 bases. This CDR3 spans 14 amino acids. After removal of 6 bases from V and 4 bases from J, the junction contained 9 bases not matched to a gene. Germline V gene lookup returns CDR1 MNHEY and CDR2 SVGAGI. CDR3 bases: TGTGCCAGCAGGGCCGGGGGGAATAGGTACGAGCAGTACTTC. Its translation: CASRAGGNRYEQYF.

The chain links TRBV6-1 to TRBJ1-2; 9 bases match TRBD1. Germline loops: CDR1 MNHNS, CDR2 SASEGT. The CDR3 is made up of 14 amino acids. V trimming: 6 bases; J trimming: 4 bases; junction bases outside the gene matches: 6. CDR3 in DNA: TGTGCCAGCAGGGGGGGACAGGGTGGCTATGGCTACACCTTC. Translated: CASRGGQGGYGYTF.

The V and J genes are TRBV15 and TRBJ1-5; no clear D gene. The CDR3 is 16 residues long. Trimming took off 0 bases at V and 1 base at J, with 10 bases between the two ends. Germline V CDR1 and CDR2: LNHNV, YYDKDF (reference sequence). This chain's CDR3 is CATSRDVALSNQPQHF. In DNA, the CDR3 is TGTGCCACCAGCAGAGATGTGGCCCTGAGCAATCAGCCCCAGCATTTT.

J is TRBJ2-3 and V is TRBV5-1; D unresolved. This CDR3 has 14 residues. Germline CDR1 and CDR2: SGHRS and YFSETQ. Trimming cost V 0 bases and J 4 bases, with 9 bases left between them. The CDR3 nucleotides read TGCGCCAGCAGCTTGGTCCAGGCGGCAGATACGCAGTATTTT. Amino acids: CASSLVQAADTQYF. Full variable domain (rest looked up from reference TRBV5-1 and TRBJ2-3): KAGVTQTPRYLIKTRGQQVTLSCSPISGHRSVSWYQQTPGQGLQFLFEYFSETQRNKGNFPGRFSGRQFSNSRSEMNVSTLELGDSALYLCASSLVQAADTQYFGPGTRLTVL.

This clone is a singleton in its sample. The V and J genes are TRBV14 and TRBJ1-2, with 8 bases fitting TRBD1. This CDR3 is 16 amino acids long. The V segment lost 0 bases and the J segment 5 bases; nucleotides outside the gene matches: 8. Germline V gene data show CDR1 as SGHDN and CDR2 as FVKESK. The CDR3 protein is CASSQDRWGTGYGYTF. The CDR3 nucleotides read TGTGCCAGCAGCCAAGATCGGTGGGGGACAGGATATGGCTACACCTTC.

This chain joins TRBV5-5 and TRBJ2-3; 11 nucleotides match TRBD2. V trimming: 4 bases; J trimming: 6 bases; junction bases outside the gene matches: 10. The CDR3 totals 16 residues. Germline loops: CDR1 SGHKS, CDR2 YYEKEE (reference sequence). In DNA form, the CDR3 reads TGTGCCAGCAGCAGCTCTAGCGGGGGGCCCCACGATACGCAGTATTTT. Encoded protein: CASSSSSGGPHDTQYF.

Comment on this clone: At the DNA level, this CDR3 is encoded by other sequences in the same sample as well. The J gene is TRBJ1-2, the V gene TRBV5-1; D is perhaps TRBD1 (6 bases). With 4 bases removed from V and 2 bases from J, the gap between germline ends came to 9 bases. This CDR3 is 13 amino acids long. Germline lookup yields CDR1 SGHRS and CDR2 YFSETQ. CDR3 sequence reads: CASSLGQNYGYTF. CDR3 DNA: TGCGCCAGCAGCCTGGGACAAAACTATGGCTACACCTTC.

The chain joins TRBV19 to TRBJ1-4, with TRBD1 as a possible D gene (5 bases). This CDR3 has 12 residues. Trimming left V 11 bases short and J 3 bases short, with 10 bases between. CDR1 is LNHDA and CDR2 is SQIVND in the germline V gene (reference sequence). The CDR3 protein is CAGRGANEKLFF. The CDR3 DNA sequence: TGTGCCGGTCGGGGGGCTAATGAAAAACTGTTTTTT.

The CDR3 is CASSYMRGRETQYF. Here the CDR3 DNA reads TGTGCCAGCAGTTACATGAGGGGGCGAGAGACCCAGTACTTC. This sequence joins TRBV6-5 and TRBJ2-5, with 7 positions matching TRBD1. V was clipped by 2 bases and J by 4 bases; unmatched bases: 4. From germline, CDR1 is MNHEY and CDR2 SVGAGI. The CDR3 is 14 residues long.

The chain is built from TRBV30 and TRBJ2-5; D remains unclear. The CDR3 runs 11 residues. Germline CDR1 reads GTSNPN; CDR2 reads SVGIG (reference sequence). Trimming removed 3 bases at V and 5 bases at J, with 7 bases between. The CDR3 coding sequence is TGTGCCTGGAGGCTACGCGAGACCCAGTACTTC. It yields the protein CAWRLRETQYF.

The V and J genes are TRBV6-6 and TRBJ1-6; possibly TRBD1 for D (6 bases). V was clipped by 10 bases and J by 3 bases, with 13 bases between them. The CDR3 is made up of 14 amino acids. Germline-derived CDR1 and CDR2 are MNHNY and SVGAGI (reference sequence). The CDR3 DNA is TGTGCCATCCGAGGAGGGGGCTATAATTCACCCCTCCACTTT. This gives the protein CAIRGGGYNSPLHF.

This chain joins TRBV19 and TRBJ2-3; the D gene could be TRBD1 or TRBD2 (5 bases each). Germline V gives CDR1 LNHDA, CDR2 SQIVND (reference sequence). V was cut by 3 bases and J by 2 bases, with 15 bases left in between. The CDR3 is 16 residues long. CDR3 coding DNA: TGTGCCAGTAGTATTACTTGGGACCTTAACACAGATACGCAGTATTTT. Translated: CASSITWDLNTDTQYF. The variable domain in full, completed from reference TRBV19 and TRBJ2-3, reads DGGITQSPKYLFRKEGQNVTLSCEQNLNHDAMYWYRQDPGQGLRLIYYSQIVNDFQKGDIAEGYSVSREKKESFPLTVTSAQKNPTAFYLCASSITWDLNTDTQYFGPGTRLTVL.

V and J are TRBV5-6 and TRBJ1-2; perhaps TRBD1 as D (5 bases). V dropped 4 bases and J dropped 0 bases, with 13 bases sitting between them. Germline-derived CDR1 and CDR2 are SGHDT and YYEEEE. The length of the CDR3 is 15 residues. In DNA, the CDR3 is TGTGCCAGCAGCCTATGGGGACCGGCTAACTATGGCTACACCTTC. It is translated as CASSLWGPANYGYTF.

DNA for the CDR3: TGTGCCAGCAGTAAGGGGGACTTTGGGCCCCAGCATTTT. This gives the protein CASSKGDFGPQHF. V usage is TRBV6-6 and J usage is TRBJ1-5, with D possibly being TRBD1 (6 bases). V was pared by 5 bases and J by 9 bases, with 14 bases between. CDR3 length: 13 amino acids. Germline V gives CDR1 MNHNY, CDR2 SVGAGI (reference sequence).